This TCR beta chain came from a study of cytomegalovirus exposure and HLA in healthy donors. Trimming pared 2 bases from V and 10 bases from J, leaving 6 bases between. The CDR3 is 11 residues long. From germline, CDR1 is MNHEY and CDR2 SVGAGI. Study results and caveats: In a later analysis, approximately 15,000 TCR beta sequences were associated with HLA alleles at 0.05 false discovery rate. In all likelihood, a cluster of highly shared sequence variants was a sequencing artifact. Most TCR sequences showed up rarely, but some public TCRs showed up in many donors. In a later analysis, DRB1 alleles had the most associated TCRs; HLA-C alleles the fewest.

The primer mix had 60 Vbeta and 13 Jbeta primers. Clones were read by immunoSEQ multiplex PCR, and TCRdb kept only the in-frame ones, dropping some. The sample's table shows tens of thousands of clones. Comments on this clone: Its matching antigen is unknown.

Specimen: PBMCs. This clonotype was obtained from a woman under 40 in good health and CMV-seronegative. V and J are TRBV6-5 and TRBJ2-1, with D possibly matching TRBD2 (6 bases). The chain's CDR3 is CASSYGGEQFF. DNA for the CDR3: TGTGCCAGCAGTTACGGAGGGGAGCAGTTCTTC.